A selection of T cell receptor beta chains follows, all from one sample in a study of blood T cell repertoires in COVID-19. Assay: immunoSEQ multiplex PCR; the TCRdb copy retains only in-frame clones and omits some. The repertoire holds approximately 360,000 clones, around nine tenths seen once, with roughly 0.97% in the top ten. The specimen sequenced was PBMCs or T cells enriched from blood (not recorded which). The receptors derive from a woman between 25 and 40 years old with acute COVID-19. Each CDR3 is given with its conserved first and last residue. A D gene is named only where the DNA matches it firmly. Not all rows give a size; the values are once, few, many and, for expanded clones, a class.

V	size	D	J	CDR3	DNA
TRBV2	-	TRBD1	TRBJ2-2	CASSEAVGQGGFGELFF	TGTGCCAGCAGTGAAGCGGTGGGACAGGGTGGTTTCGGGGAGCTGTTTTTT
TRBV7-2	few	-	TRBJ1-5	CASSLTGWDQPQHF	TGTGCCAGCAGCTTAACGGGGTGGGATCAGCCCCAGCATTTT
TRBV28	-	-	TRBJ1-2	CASSLRQVTTRGYTF	TGTGCCAGCAGTCTTAGACAGGTCACCACGAGAGGCTACACCTTC
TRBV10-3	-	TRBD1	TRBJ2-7	CAITRDRGDQQYF	TGTGCCATTACCCGGGACAGGGGGGATCAGCAGTACTTC
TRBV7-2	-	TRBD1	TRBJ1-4	CASSVDRGHEKLFF	TGTGCCAGCAGCGTCGACAGGGGGCATGAAAAACTGTTTTTT
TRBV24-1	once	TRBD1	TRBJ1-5	CATSERTGSNQPQHF	TGTGCCACCAGTGAACGGACAGGAAGCAATCAGCCCCAGCATTTT
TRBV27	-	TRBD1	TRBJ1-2	CASKMDRGSPRGYTF	TGTGCCAGCAAAATGGACAGGGGGAGTCCTCGGGGCTACACCTTC
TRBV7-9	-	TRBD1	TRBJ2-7	CASSLTGPSYEQYF	TGTGCCAGCAGCTTGACAGGGCCATCCTACGAGCAGTACTTC
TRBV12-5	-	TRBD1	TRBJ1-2	CASGLDQTGGIYGYTF	TGTGCTAGTGGTTTGGACCAGACAGGGGGAATTTATGGCTACACCTTC
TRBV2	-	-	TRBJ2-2	CASSVGRETANTGELFF	TGTGCCAGCAGTGTCGGCCGGGAGACCGCGAACACCGGGGAGCTGTTTTTT
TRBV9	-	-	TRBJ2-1	CASSENGGPAYNEQFF	TGTGCCAGCAGCGAAAACGGGGGGCCGGCCTACAATGAGCAGTTCTTC
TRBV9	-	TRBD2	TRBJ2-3	CASSPREGVADTQYF	TGTGCCAGCAGCCCTAGGGAGGGCGTCGCAGATACGCAGTATTTT
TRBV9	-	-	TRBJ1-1	CASSVAFEGQGTTEAFF	TGTGCCAGCAGCGTAGCTTTCGAAGGTCAGGGGACCACTGAAGCTTTCTTT
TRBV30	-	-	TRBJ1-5	CAWSFGSNQPQHF	TGTGCCTGGAGCTTCGGTAGCAATCAGCCCCAGCATTTT
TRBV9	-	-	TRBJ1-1	CASSVAGTPTEAFF	TGTGCCAGCAGCGTAGCTGGGACACCTACTGAAGCTTTCTTT
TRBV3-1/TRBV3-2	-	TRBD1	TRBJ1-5	CASSLGQVGNQPQHF	TGTGCCAGCAGCCTCGGACAGGTGGGCAATCAGCCCCAGCATTTT
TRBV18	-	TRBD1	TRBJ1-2	CASSEGQATTYGYTF	TGTGCCAGCTCGGAAGGACAGGCCACCACCTATGGCTACACCTTC
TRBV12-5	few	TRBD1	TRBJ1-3	CASGPDAGQGIGNTIYF	TGTGCTAGTGGTCCCGACGCGGGACAGGGTATAGGAAACACCATATATTTT
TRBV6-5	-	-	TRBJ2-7	CASRQIVGREQYF	TGTGCCAGCAGACAGATAGTGGGCAGGGAGCAGTACTTC
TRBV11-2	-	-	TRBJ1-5	CASSLSGGGQPQHF	TGTGCCAGCAGCTTATCCGGGGGGGGCCAGCCCCAGCATTTT
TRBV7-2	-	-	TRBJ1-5	CASSFKGQGGQPQHF	TGTGCCAGCAGCTTCAAGGGGCAGGGAGGACAGCCCCAGCATTTT
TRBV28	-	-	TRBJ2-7	CASSLLGVQGTGQYF	TGTGCCAGCAGTTTGTTAGGGGTGCAGGGGACGGGGCAGTACTTC
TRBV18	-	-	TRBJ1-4	CASSPQGTNEKLFF	TGTGCCAGCTCACCACAGGGGACTAATGAAAAACTGTTTTTT
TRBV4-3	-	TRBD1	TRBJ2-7	CASSQGTGVSYEQYF	TGCGCCAGCAGCCAAGGGACAGGGGTGTCCTACGAGCAGTACTTC
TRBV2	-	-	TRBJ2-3	CASRGGKGPDTQYF	TGTGCCAGCAGGGGCGGGAAGGGCCCAGATACGCAGTATTTT
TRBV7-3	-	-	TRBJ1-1	CASSLSNSLYTEAFF	TGTGCCAGCAGCTTAAGTAACAGCCTCTACACTGAAGCTTTCTTT
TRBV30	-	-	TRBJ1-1	CAWSVWETGLNTEAFF	TGTGCCTGGAGTGTTTGGGAGACAGGCCTAAACACTGAAGCTTTCTTT
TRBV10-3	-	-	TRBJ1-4	CAISDELLEKLFF	TGTGCCATCAGTGACGAGTTGTTGGAAAAACTGTTTTTT
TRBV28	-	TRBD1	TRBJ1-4	CASSLDRKNEKLFF	TGTGCCAGCAGCCTGGACAGGAAAAATGAAAAACTGTTTTTT
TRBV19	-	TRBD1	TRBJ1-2	CASKGGPFYTF	TGTGCCAGTAAAGGGGGCCCGTTTTACACCTTC
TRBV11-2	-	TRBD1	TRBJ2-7	CASSPPGQATYEQYF	TGTGCCAGCAGCCCCCCGGGACAGGCAACCTACGAGCAGTACTTC
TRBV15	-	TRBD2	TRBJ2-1	CATSVLAGGYNEQFF	TGTGCCACCAGTGTCCTAGCGGGGGGGTACAATGAGCAGTTCTTC
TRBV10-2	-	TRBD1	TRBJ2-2	CASRPDRAINTGELFF	TGCGCCAGCAGACCGGACAGGGCGATAAACACCGGGGAGCTGTTTTTT
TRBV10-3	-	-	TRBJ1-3	CAISESMQGYGNTIYF	TGTGCCATCAGTGAGTCTATGCAGGGATATGGAAACACCATATATTTT
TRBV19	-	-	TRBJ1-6	CASSIGRRTADSPLHF	TGTGCCAGTAGTATAGGGCGACGGACAGCGGATTCACCCCTCCACTTT
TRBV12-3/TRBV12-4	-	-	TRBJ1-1	CAGGASKGSEAFF	TGTGCTGGGGGGGCGAGTAAGGGTTCTGAAGCTTTCTTT
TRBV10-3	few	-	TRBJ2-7	CAISPGYEQYF	TGTGCCATCAGCCCGGGCTACGAGCAGTACTTC
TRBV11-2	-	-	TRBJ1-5	CASSLDLVLPQHF	TGTGCCAGCAGCTTAGATCTGGTACTCCCCCAGCATTTT
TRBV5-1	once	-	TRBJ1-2	CASSLATGNYGYTF	TGCGCCAGCAGCTTGGCCACAGGGAACTATGGCTACACCTTC
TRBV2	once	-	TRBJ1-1	CASSESAQGNTEAFF	TGTGCCAGCAGTGAAAGTGCCCAGGGGAACACTGAAGCTTTCTTT
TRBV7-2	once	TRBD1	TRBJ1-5	CASSTWTGANQPQHF	TGTGCCAGCAGCACGTGGACAGGGGCCAATCAGCCCCAGCATTTT
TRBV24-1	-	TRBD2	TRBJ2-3	CATSDASGSTDTQYF	TGTGCCACCAGTGATGCTAGCGGGAGCACAGATACGCAGTATTTT
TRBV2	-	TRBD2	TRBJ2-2	CASSPGLALTGELFF	TGTGCCAGCAGTCCGGGACTAGCTTTGACCGGGGAGCTGTTTTTT
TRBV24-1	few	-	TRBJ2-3	CATSVEGGTDTQYF	TGTGCCACCAGTGTAGAGGGGGGCACAGATACGCAGTATTTT
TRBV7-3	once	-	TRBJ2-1	CASSLRPGGGHNEQFF	TGTGCCAGCAGCTTAAGACCAGGCGGGGGCCACAATGAGCAGTTCTTC
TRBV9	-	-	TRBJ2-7	CASSVGTGTHYEQYF	TGTGCCAGCAGCGTAGGGACCGGGACACACTACGAGCAGTACTTC
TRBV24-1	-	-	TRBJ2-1	CATSGGGAAYNEQFF	TGTGCCACCAGTGGAGGTGGAGCGGCCTACAATGAGCAGTTCTTC
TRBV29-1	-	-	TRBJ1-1	CSVARHYMNTEAFF	TGCAGCGTTGCCAGGCATTATATGAACACTGAAGCTTTCTTT
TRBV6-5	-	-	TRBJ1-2	CASSYFPIRQDYGYTF	TGTGCCAGCAGTTACTTCCCTATTCGACAGGACTATGGCTACACCTTC
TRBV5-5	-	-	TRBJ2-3	CASSFAVPTDTQYF	TGTGCCAGCAGCTTTGCGGTACCCACAGATACGCAGTATTTT
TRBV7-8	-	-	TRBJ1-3	CASSLDRAFTYGGGNTIYF	TGTGCCAGCAGCTTAGATCGGGCCTTCACCTACGGGGGTGGAAACACCATATATTTT
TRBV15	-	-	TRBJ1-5	CATSEKSYQPQHF	TGTGCCACCAGCGAGAAAAGTTATCAGCCCCAGCATTTT
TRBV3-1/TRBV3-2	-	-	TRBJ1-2	CASSQYRLGYTF	TGTGCCAGCAGCCAGTACAGGCTTGGCTACACCTTC
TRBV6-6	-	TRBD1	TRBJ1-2	CASSSLGQGNYGYTF	TGTGCCAGCAGTAGCCTGGGACAGGGGAACTATGGCTACACCTTC
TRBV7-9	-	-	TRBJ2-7	CASSLEHSSYEQYF	TGTGCCAGCAGCTTAGAGCACAGCTCCTACGAGCAGTACTTC
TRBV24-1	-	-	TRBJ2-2	CATTSRANTGELFF	TGTGCCACTACATCCAGGGCGAACACCGGGGAGCTGTTTTTT
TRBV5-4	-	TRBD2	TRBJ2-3	CASSSRGGSTDTQYF	TGTGCCAGCAGCTCCCGCGGGGGGAGCACAGATACGCAGTATTTT
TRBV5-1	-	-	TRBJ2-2	CASSLATGTGELFF	TGCGCCAGCAGCTTGGCCACGGGGACCGGGGAGCTGTTTTTT
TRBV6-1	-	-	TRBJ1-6	CASSDGKLNYNSPLHF	TGTGCCAGCAGTGACGGCAAACTAAATTATAATTCACCCCTCCACTTT